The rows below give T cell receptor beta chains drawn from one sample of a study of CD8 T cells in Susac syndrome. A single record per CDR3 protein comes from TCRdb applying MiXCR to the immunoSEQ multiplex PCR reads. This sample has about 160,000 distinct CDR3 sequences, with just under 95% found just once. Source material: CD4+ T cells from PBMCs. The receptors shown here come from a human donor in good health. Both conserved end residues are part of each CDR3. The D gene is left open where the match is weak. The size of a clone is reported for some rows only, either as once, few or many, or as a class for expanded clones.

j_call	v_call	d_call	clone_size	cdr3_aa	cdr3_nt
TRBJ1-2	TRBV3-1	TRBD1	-	CASSLTTGGGGYTF	TGTGCCAGCAGTCTTACTACAGGGGGAGGCGGCTACACCTTC
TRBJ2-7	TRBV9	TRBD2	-	CASSPGTSGVYEQYF	TGTGCCAGCAGCCCCGGGACTAGCGGAGTCTACGAGCAGTACTTC
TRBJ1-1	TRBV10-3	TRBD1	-	CAISSTRDREGAFF	TGTGCCATCAGTTCCACGAGAGACAGGGAGGGAGCTTTCTTT
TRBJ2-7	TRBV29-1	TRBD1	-	CSVGQPYEQYF	TGCAGCGTGGGACAGCCCTACGAGCAGTACTTC
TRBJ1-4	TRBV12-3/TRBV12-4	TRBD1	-	CASSPRGHGDEKLFF	TGTGCCAGCAGTCCCAGGGGGCACGGTGACGAAAAACTGTTTTTT
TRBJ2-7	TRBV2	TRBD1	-	CASMTGTGVYEQYF	TGTGCCAGTATGACCGGGACAGGAGTCTACGAGCAGTACTTC
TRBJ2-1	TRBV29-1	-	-	CSVVEGGDYNEQFF	TGCAGCGTTGTTGAGGGGGGCGACTACAATGAGCAGTTCTTC
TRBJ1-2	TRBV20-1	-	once	CSAHPRRGLGYTF	TGCAGTGCTCACCCGCGGAGGGGACTTGGCTACACCTTC
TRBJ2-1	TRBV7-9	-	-	CASSATGSRQSEQFF	TGTGCCAGCAGCGCTACAGGGAGCCGGCAGAGTGAGCAGTTCTTC
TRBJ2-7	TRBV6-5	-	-	CASTTGTASYEQYF	TGTGCCAGCACTACCGGGACCGCTTCCTACGAGCAGTACTTC
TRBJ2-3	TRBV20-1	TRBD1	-	CSARRDSGTDTQYF	TGCAGTGCTCGCCGGGACAGTGGCACAGATACGCAGTATTTT
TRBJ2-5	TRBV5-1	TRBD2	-	CASSLVTTSGAETQYF	TGCGCCAGCAGCTTGGTGACGACTAGCGGGGCAGAGACCCAGTACTTC
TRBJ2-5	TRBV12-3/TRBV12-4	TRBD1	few	CASSPQGRETQYF	TGTGCCAGCAGTCCACAGGGGCGAGAGACCCAGTACTTC
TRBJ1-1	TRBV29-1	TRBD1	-	CSVAPTGFGTEAFF	TGCAGCGTAGCTCCGACAGGGTTTGGCACTGAAGCTTTCTTT
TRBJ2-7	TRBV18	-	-	CASSPPIGKPYEQYF	TGTGCCAGCTCACCACCGATAGGGAAACCCTACGAGCAGTACTTC
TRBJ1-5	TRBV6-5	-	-	CASRIGNQPQHF	TGTGCCAGCAGAATTGGCAATCAGCCCCAGCATTTT
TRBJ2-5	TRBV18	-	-	CASSPPGTSAETQYF	TGTGCCAGCTCACCCCCCGGGACATCCGCGGAGACCCAGTACTTC
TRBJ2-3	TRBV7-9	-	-	CASSLLTDTQYF	TGTGCCAGCAGCTTGCTCACAGATACGCAGTATTTT
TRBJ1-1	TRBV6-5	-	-	CASSYSGPMNTEAFF	TGTGCCAGCAGTTACTCAGGCCCCATGAACACTGAAGCTTTCTTT
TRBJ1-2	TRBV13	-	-	CASSSSPGTLHGYTF	TGTGCCAGCAGCTCATCCCCCGGGACTCTTCATGGCTACACCTTC
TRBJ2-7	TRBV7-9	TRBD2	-	CASSPRRGGVYEQYF	TGTGCCAGCAGCCCCAGGCGGGGGGGTGTCTACGAGCAGTACTTC
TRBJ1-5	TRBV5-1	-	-	CASTFRWTQHF	TGCGCCAGCACATTCAGGTGGACCCAGCATTTT
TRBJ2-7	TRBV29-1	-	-	CSVLKSSYEQYF	TGCAGCGTTCTTAAGAGCTCCTACGAGCAGTACTTC
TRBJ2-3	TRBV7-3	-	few	CASSLSGDTQYF	TGTGCCAGCAGTTTATCAGGAGATACGCAGTATTTT
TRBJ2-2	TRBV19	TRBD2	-	CASSSGGSSGYSGELFF	TGTGCCAGTAGTAGCGGGGGGAGTTCAGGTTACAGCGGGGAGCTGTTTTTT
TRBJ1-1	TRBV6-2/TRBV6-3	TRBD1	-	CASSYGTGATEAFF	TGTGCCAGCAGTTATGGGACAGGGGCCACTGAAGCTTTCTTT
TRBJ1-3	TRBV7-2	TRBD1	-	CASSLTGGDLSGNTIYF	TGTGCCAGCAGCTTAACAGGGGGGGATCTCTCTGGAAACACCATATATTTT
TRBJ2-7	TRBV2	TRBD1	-	CASNNGQGIPSYEQYF	TGTGCCAGCAACAACGGACAGGGCATCCCCTCCTACGAGCAGTACTTC
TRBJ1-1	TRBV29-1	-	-	CSVEGQGNGEAFF	TGCAGCGTTGAAGGTCAGGGGAACGGTGAAGCTTTCTTT
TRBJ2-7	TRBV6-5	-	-	CATRWGAGGPYEQYF	TGTGCCACCCGGTGGGGGGCAGGGGGACCCTACGAGCAGTACTTC
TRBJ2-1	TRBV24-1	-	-	CATSDSTGRSYNEQFF	TGTGCCACCAGTGATTCGACAGGGAGGTCCTACAATGAGCAGTTCTTC
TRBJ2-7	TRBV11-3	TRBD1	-	CASSPGQGPNEQYF	TGTGCCAGCAGCCCGGGACAGGGGCCGAACGAGCAGTACTTC
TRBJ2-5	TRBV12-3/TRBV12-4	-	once	CASRERQETQYF	TGTGCCAGCAGAGAGAGGCAAGAGACCCAGTACTTC
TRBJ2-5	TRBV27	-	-	CASSVGLQETQYF	TGTGCCAGCAGTGTGGGACTCCAAGAGACCCAGTACTTC
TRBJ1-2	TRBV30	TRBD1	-	CAWSRDRGIYGYTF	TGTGCCTGGTCACGGGACAGGGGGATCTATGGCTACACCTTC
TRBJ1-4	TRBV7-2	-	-	CASSGGEEKLFF	TGTGCCAGCAGCGGGGGGGAAGAAAAACTGTTTTTT
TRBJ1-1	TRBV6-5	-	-	CASSGQWTEAFF	TGTGCCAGCAGCGGACAGTGGACTGAAGCTTTCTTT
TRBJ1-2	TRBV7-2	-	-	CASSPLYGYTF	TGTGCCAGCAGCCCCCTCTATGGCTACACCTTC
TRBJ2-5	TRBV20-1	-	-	CSARGSQETQYF	TGCAGTGCTAGAGGGTCTCAAGAGACCCAGTACTTC
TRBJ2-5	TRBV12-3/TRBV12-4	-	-	CASSLNSGQETQYF	TGTGCCAGCAGTCTTAACTCCGGCCAAGAGACCCAGTACTTC
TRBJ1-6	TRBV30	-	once	CAWTGLESPLHF	TGTGCCTGGACCGGCCTAGAGTCACCCCTCCACTTT